The 17 T cell receptor beta chains given below trace back to one sample, sequenced in a study of control samples from healthy donors and cancer patients. Measured with immunoSEQ multiplex PCR; TCRdb has only the in-frame clones, and not every one. The data hold about 70,000 clones, with 94% observed a single time. The sample taken for sequencing was blood. The source of these receptors is a woman in her thirties in good health.

The chain uses TRBV5-1 and TRBJ1-1; D not resolved. The V gene's germline CDR1 is SGHRS and CDR2 YFSETQ. V dropped 0 bases and J dropped 3 bases, with 15 bases sitting between them. This CDR3 is built from 16 residues. The CDR3 DNA follows: TGCGCCAGCAGCTTGGCGGATTCCACTTGGGACACTGAAGCTTTCTTT. Amino acids: CASSLADSTWDTEAFF.

This sequence joins TRBV28 and TRBJ1-1; 9 nucleotides agree with TRBD1. This CDR3 has 14 amino acids. V gave up 6 bases and J gave up 8 bases; unmatched junction bases: 10. CDR1 is MDHEN, CDR2 SYDVKM, per germline. CDR3 coding DNA: TGTGCCAGCAGCCCGAAGACAGGGGGAGCGGAAGCTTTCTTT. The encoded protein is CASSPKTGGAEAFF.

A remark on this clone: Other nucleotide sequences in the sample specify the same CDR3. The CDR3 region has the DNA TGTGCCAGCAGTTTAGGAACGTCCGGTGAGCAGTTCTTC. Its translation is CASSLGTSGEQFF. The V call is TRBV28, the J call TRBJ2-1; D is ambiguous. This CDR3 contains 13 residues. Germline V gene sequence: CDR1 MDHEN, CDR2 SYDVKM. V lost 2 bases, J lost 9 bases, and 11 bases lay in between.

The CDR3 here is CASSSMGQGPYGYTF. In DNA form, the CDR3 reads TGTGCCAGCAGCTCGATGGGACAGGGGCCCTATGGCTACACCTTC. The chain recombines TRBV11-2 with TRBJ1-2; TRBD1 matches at 10 bases. The junction had 6 bases not matched to a gene; V was cut back by 4 bases and J by 4 bases. The CDR3 sequence is 15 residues long. Germline V gene sequence: CDR1 SGHAT, CDR2 FQNNGV. Full variable domain (missing parts from reference TRBV11-2 and TRBJ1-2): EAGVAQSPRYKIIEKRQSVAFWCNPISGHATLYWYQQILGQGPKLLIQFQNNGVVDDSQLPKDRFSAERLKGVDSTLKIQPAKLEDSAVYLCASSSMGQGPYGYTFGSGTRLTVV.

The rearrangement links TRBV18 to TRBJ1-4, with D maybe TRBD1 (5 bases). Germline V CDR1 and CDR2: KGHSH, LQKENI. The CDR3 runs 14 residues. V lost 3 bases, J lost 5 bases, and 10 bases lay in between. CDR3 protein: CASSPWAGNEKLFF. CDR3 bases: TGTGCCAGCTCACCGTGGGCAGGGAATGAAAAACTGTTTTTT. Combining the CDR3 with reference TRBV18 and TRBJ1-4 gives the whole variable domain NAGVMQNPRHLVRRRGQEARLRCSPMKGHSHVYWYRQLPEEGLKFMVYLQKENIIDESGMPKERFSAEFPKEGPSILRIQQVVRGDSAAYFCASSPWAGNEKLFFGSGTQLSVL.

This chain joins TRBV12-5 and TRBJ1-1; D remains ambiguous. The CDR3 length is 11 residues. V was clipped by 2 bases and J by 8 bases, with 6 bases between them. The germline gives CDR1 LGHNT, CDR2 FRNRAP. The CDR3 here is CASGLNREAFF. CDR3 nucleotides: TGTGCTAGTGGTTTGAACAGAGAAGCTTTCTTT.

V and J are TRBV7-6 and TRBJ2-3; 13 bases align to TRBD2. CDR1 is SGHVS, CDR2 FNYEAQ, per germline. V lost 5 bases, J lost 0 bases, and 5 bases stayed unmatched. The CDR3 spans 17 residues. The CDR3 coding sequence is TGTGCCAGCAGCCGACTAGCGGGGGGAACTAGCACAGATACGCAGTATTTT. It codes for CASSRLAGGTSTDTQYF.

The rearrangement uses TRBV11-3 and TRBJ1-1; the D gene is possibly TRBD1 (6 bases). This CDR3 contains 15 residues. The germline V gene has CDR1 SGHNT and CDR2 YENEEA. Trimming cost V 0 bases and J 5 bases, with 13 bases left between them. The CDR3 region has the DNA TGTGCCAGCAGCTTAGAGCTTAGCCAGGGGACTGAAGCTTTCTTT. Protein product: CASSLELSQGTEAFF.

The chain joins TRBV6-5 to TRBJ2-6; a weak D match, TRBD1 (8 bases). The ends were cut back, 2 bases at V and 2 bases at J, with 10 bases in the middle. This CDR3 region has 16 residues. In germline, CDR1 is MNHEY, CDR2 SVGAGI. In DNA, the CDR3 is TGTGCCAGCAGTTACACAGGGGGGGCTGGGGCCAACGTCCTGACTTTC. This codes for CASSYTGGAGANVLTF.

The V and J genes are TRBV25-1 and TRBJ2-2; D is possibly TRBD1 (5 bases). This CDR3 contains 15 residues. V dropped 2 bases and J dropped 2 bases, with 9 bases sitting between them. Germline CDR1 is MGHDK and CDR2 is SYGVNS. The CDR3 protein is CASSEQGFNTGELFF. Here the CDR3 DNA reads TGTGCCAGCAGTGAACAGGGCTTTAACACCGGGGAGCTGTTTTTT.

A single count supports this clone. The chain combines TRBV15 with TRBJ1-1; the D is unclear. V was pared by 0 bases and J by 4 bases, with 6 bases between. Germline CDR1 is LNHNV and CDR2 is YYDKDF (reference sequence). The CDR3 covers 13 residues. DNA for the CDR3: TGTGCCACCAGCAGAGAGAAGGCCACTGAAGCTTTCTTT. Translation: CATSREKATEAFF.

This clone has just one count. The gene calls are TRBV9 and TRBJ2-3, with 7 bases aligning to TRBD1. CDR3 length equals 16 residues. The germline gives CDR1 SGDLS, CDR2 YYNGEE. The junction had 11 bases not matched to a gene; V was cut back by 3 bases and J by 4 bases. DNA for the CDR3: TGTGCCAGCAGCGCCTGGACAGGTGATAGCGCAGATACGCAGTATTTT. Residues: CASSAWTGDSADTQYF.

The chain joins TRBV6-5 to TRBJ1-2; 9 nucleotides align to TRBD1. The CDR3 totals 13 residues. J was trimmed by 5 bases and V by 6 bases; bases with no gene match: 4. The germline V gene encodes CDR1 MNHEY and CDR2 SVGAGI. The CDR3 sequence: CASREDRGYGYTF. In nucleotides, the CDR3 is TGTGCCAGCAGGGAGGACAGGGGTTATGGCTACACCTTC.

V gene TRBV30 combines with J gene TRBJ1-5; no reliable D call. Germline CDR1 and CDR2: GTSNPN and SVGIG (reference sequence). V dropped 3 bases and J dropped 11 bases, with 20 bases sitting between them. The CDR3 runs 14 residues. The CDR3 sequence is CAWSLSSLGRSQHF. Here the CDR3 DNA reads TGTGCCTGGAGCTTAAGTTCCTTGGGGAGGTCCCAGCATTTT.

CDR3 in DNA: TGTGCCAGCAGCTTAAACTCCAGGGCTCAGCCCCAGCATTTT. Translated: CASSLNSRAQPQHF. The chain couples TRBV7-6 to TRBJ1-5, with D possibly TRBD1 on 5 matching bases. V was cut by 2 bases and J by 6 bases, with 11 bases left in between. Germline V CDR1 and CDR2: SGHVS, FNYEAQ. CDR3 size: 14 residues.

The chain combines TRBV19 with TRBJ1-2, with 8 bases fitting TRBD1. Germline V CDR1 and CDR2: LNHDA, SQIVND (reference sequence). The CDR3 loop spans 14 amino acids. Unmatched junction bases numbered 2, after V lost 5 bases and J lost 0 bases. Here the CDR3 DNA reads TGTGCCAGTAGTCAGGGACAGGCTAACTATGGCTACACCTTC. The encoded protein is CASSQGQANYGYTF.

This clone was seen once. V usage is TRBV2 and J usage is TRBJ1-1; TRBD1 might be the D (5 bases). V was cut by 2 bases and J by 1 base, with 8 bases left in between. Germline CDR1 and CDR2: SNHLY and FYNNEI. The length of the CDR3 is 14 residues. This chain's CDR3 is CASSEKGPNTEAFF. As DNA, the CDR3 is TGTGCCAGCAGTGAAAAGGGACCGAACACTGAAGCTTTCTTT.